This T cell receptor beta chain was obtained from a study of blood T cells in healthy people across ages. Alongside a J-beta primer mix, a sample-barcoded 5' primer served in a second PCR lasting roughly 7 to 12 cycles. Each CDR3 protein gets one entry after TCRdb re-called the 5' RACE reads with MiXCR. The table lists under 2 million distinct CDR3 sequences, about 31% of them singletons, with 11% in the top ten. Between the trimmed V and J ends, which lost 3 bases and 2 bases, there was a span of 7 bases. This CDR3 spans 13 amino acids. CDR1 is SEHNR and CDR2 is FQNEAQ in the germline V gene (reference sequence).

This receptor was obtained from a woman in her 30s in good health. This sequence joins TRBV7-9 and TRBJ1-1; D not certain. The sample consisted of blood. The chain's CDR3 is CASSFSDNTEAFF. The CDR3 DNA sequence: TGTGCCAGCAGCTTTTCAGACAACACTGAAGCTTTCTTT. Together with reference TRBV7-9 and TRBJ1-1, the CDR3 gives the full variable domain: DTGVSQNPRHKITKRGQNVTFRCDPISEHNRLYWYRQTLGQGPEFLTYFQNEAQLEKSRLLSDRFSAERPKGSFSTLEIQRTEQGDSAMYLCASSFSDNTEAFFGQGTRLTVV.